Below are 30 T cell receptor beta chains sequenced from a single sample in a study of cytomegalovirus exposure and HLA in healthy donors (dated by TCRdb to 2015 to 2018). The method behind the library was the immunoSEQ multiplex PCR assay. A mixture of 60 forward primers for TCR Vbeta segments and 13 reverse primers for TCR Jbeta segments was used in the multiplex PCR. In its TCRdb copy, this immuneACCESS table keeps in-frame sequences only and misses some clones. Where compared with another copy, unresolved V genes explain less than half of these, and the others have no known cause. This sample has 81,000 or so clones in its table, and roughly 77% of those were observed once. The top ten clones comprise about 4.2% of the sample. Material for sequencing was PBMCs. These receptors were taken from a man aged 60 to 69 in good health and CMV-seronegative.

The rearrangement uses TRBV30 and TRBJ2-7; D gene ambiguous. Looked up from germline, CDR1 is GTSNPN and CDR2 is SVGIG (reference sequence). The CDR3 consists of 17 residues. Trimming removed 0 bases at V and 3 bases at J, with 21 bases between. The CDR3 coding sequence is TGTGCCTGGAGTGTACTGGGCCCAGGCCGATATAGCTACGAGCAGTACTTC. Amino acids: CAWSVLGPGRYSYEQYF.

V usage is TRBV18 and J usage is TRBJ2-5; 16 bases fit TRBD2. The CDR3 is 17 residues long. With V trimmed by 6 bases and J by 6 bases, 10 bases remained unmatched. CDR1 KGHSH and CDR2 LQKENI come from the germline V gene. The CDR3 here is CASSPGTSGGASKTQYF. The CDR3 nucleotides read TGTGCCAGCTCCCCCGGGACTAGCGGGGGGGCCTCCAAGACCCAGTACTTC.

The chain joins TRBV29-1 to TRBJ1-1; possible D gene TRBD1, 5 bases. Per germline, CDR1 SQVTM and CDR2 ANQGSEA. CDR3 length: 14 amino acids. CDR3 sequence (DNA): TGCAGAGCCGGCGGGGGGGGGATGAACACTGAAGCTTTCTTT. As protein: CRAGGGGMNTEAFF.

This clone was seen more than once but under ten times. V usage is TRBV2 and J usage is TRBJ2-7; 9 nucleotides align to TRBD1. This CDR3 region has 13 residues. From germline, CDR1 is SNHLY and CDR2 FYNNEI. V lost 8 bases to trimming and J lost 6 bases; unmatched junction nucleotides: 8. The CDR3 nucleotides read TGTGCCAGCGAGACAGGGGGATGGTCCGAGCAGTACTTC. This codes for CASETGGWSEQYF.

The chain links TRBV5-6 to TRBJ2-3, with 8 bases identical to TRBD2. This CDR3 spans 15 amino acids. The J segment lost 5 bases and the V segment lost 6 bases, leaving 11 bases of the junction unmatched. Germline CDR1 is SGHDT and CDR2 is YYEEEE. CDR3 DNA: TGTGCCAGCACCACGCAAGCGGGGGCGGGAGATACGCAGTATTTT. Protein: CASTTQAGAGDTQYF.

The chain couples TRBV4-1 to TRBJ2-7, with D hard to call. The germline CDR1 and CDR2 sequences are MGHRA and YSYEKL. This CDR3 has 15 residues. V dropped 0 bases and J dropped 2 bases, with 11 bases sitting between them. The CDR3 region is CASSQDISNPYEQYF. The DNA for the CDR3 is TGCGCCAGCAGCCAAGATATCAGTAACCCCTACGAGCAGTACTTC.

The chain is built from TRBV5-1 and TRBJ2-1; 9 positions match TRBD2. With 0 bases clipped from V and 8 bases from J, the junction kept 6 bases outside the gene matches. Germline V gives CDR1 SGHRS, CDR2 YFSETQ. The CDR3 totals 15 residues. The CDR3 is CASSLGLAGIDEQFF. In DNA, the CDR3 is TGCGCCAGCAGCTTGGGGCTAGCGGGGATCGATGAGCAGTTCTTC.

The chain employs TRBV7-9 and TRBJ1-2, with D maybe TRBD1 (5 bases). Trimming took off 3 bases at V and 10 bases at J, with 9 bases between the two ends. The V gene's germline CDR1 is SEHNR and CDR2 FQNEAQ (reference sequence). The CDR3 length is 11 residues. CDR3 residues: CASSFSTAYTF. The CDR3 nucleotides read TGTGCCAGCAGCTTCTCGACAGCCTACACCTTC.

This clone was found a few times. The chain recombines TRBV4-2 with TRBJ2-3; 12 positions match TRBD2. This CDR3 has 17 residues. Per germline, CDR1 LGHNA and CDR2 YNFKEQ. V was clipped by 2 bases and J by 2 bases; unmatched bases: 5. The CDR3 protein is CASSQRLAGEATDTQYF. DNA for the CDR3: TGTGCCAGCAGCCAAAGACTAGCGGGGGAGGCCACAGATACGCAGTATTTT.

This clone was observed a few times. The V gene is TRBV12-5, the J gene TRBJ1-5; D is unclear. In germline, CDR1 is LGHNT, CDR2 FRNRAP. V was pared by 4 bases and J by 2 bases, with 18 bases between. CDR3 length equals 17 residues. The CDR3 region is CASGSLPQVWGNQPQHF. The CDR3 coding sequence is TGTGCTAGTGGTTCGCTACCTCAGGTCTGGGGCAATCAGCCCCAGCATTTT.

The chain has TRBV7-9 and TRBJ1-1; possible D gene TRBD1, 5 bases. Germline assignment: CDR1 SEHNR and CDR2 FQNEAQ (reference sequence). The CDR3 is 12 residues long. V gave up 3 bases and J gave up 4 bases, with 6 bases separating them. The CDR3 sequence is CASSLGLTEAFF. The CDR3 DNA is TGTGCCAGCAGCTTGGGACTCACTGAAGCTTTCTTT.

The CDR3 nucleotides read TGTGCCAGCAGCTACGAGCCGGACAGGGCCTACGAGCAGTACTTC. Its translation is CASSYEPDRAYEQYF. The rearrangement links TRBV7-9 to TRBJ2-7, with 8 bases that match TRBD1. In germline, CDR1 is SEHNR, CDR2 FQNEAQ (reference sequence). Germline trimming cut 4 bases from V and 2 bases from J; bases unmatched to any gene: 7. The CDR3 loop spans 15 amino acids. The full variable domain, completed using reference TRBV7-9 and TRBJ2-7, is DTGVSQNPRHKITKRGQNVTFRCDPISEHNRLYWYRQTLGQGPEFLTYFQNEAQLEKSRLLSDRFSAERPKGSFSTLEIQRTEQGDSAMYLCASSYEPDRAYEQYFGPGTRLTVT.

The chain joins TRBV30 to TRBJ1-3; TRBD1 is a possible D gene (6 bases). This CDR3 spans 14 amino acids. The germline V gene encodes CDR1 GTSNPN and CDR2 SVGIG (reference sequence). Trimming took off 0 bases at V and 4 bases at J, with 10 bases between the two ends. The CDR3 loop is CAWSVGGPGNTIYF. The CDR3 coding sequence is TGTGCCTGGAGTGTAGGGGGACCCGGAAACACCATATATTTT.

In this sample, this clone turned up a few times. This rearrangement joins TRBV18 to TRBJ1-1, with unresolved D. Germline CDR1 and CDR2: KGHSH and LQKENI. The CDR3 is 13 amino acids. V was trimmed by 5 bases and J by 1 base, leaving 8 bases between them. The CDR3 reads CASSLGRNTEAFF. The CDR3 bases are TGTGCCAGCTCATTGGGCAGGAACACTGAAGCTTTCTTT.

The chain links TRBV6-1 to TRBJ2-5, with 11 bases identical to TRBD2. Trimming removed 3 bases from V and 5 bases from J; junction bases left unmatched: 14. CDR1 and CDR2 from the germline V gene are MNHNS and SASEGT. CDR3 length: 18 amino acids. The CDR3 sequence is CASSDYPSGGLGRETQYF. CDR3 in DNA: TGTGCCAGCAGTGACTATCCTAGCGGGGGGCTCGGTAGGGAGACCCAGTACTTC.

The chain couples TRBV6-6 to TRBJ2-7; 9 bases are a match to TRBD2. The CDR3 sequence is 13 residues long. CDR1 and CDR2 from the germline V gene are MNHNY and SVGAGI (reference sequence). Trimming cost V 7 bases and J 9 bases; bases outside gene matches: 10. The CDR3 loop is CASIASGAFRQYF. The CDR3 nucleotides read TGTGCCAGCATCGCTAGCGGGGCCTTTCGGCAGTACTTC.

The table lists this clone with a few counts. The CDR3 sequence is CASTAGSNYGYTF. The DNA of the CDR3 is TGTGCCAGCACCGCGGGTTCTAACTATGGCTACACCTTC. The chain is built from TRBV6-1 and TRBJ1-2; D is unresolved. The germline V gene has CDR1 MNHNS and CDR2 SASEGT. The CDR3 has 13 residues. Deletions cut 7 bases from V and 0 bases from J, with 9 bases between.

J is TRBJ2-1 and V is TRBV6-4; TRBD2 agrees at 12 bases. The CDR3 covers 15 residues. Germline lookup yields CDR1 MRHNA and CDR2 SNTAGT. Germline trimming cut 6 bases from V and 6 bases from J; bases unmatched to any gene: 6. The DNA for the CDR3 is TGTGCCAGCAGCGCTAGCGGGGGGGCCGGCAATGAGCAGTTCTTC. This translates into CASSASGGAGNEQFF.

This clone showed up just a few times. The V and J genes are TRBV6-5 and TRBJ2-7; 7 bases are a match to TRBD1. From germline, CDR1 is MNHEY and CDR2 SVGAGI. V dropped 0 bases and J dropped 2; count of bases not matched to a gene: 1. This CDR3 region has 14 residues. The CDR3: CASSYSDRTYEQYF. DNA of the CDR3: TGTGCCAGCAGTTACTCGGACAGGACCTACGAGCAGTACTTC.

V and J are TRBV5-1 and TRBJ2-2; weak D call: TRBD2 (7 bases). Trimming took 2 bases from V and 5 from J, leaving 16 bases between them. The CDR3 length is 16 residues. CDR1 and CDR2 (germline): SGHRS, YFSETQ. The CDR3 DNA reads TGCGCCAGCAGCTTAAGTCTCGGGGGGCAAACCGGGGAGCTGTTTTTT. Protein: CASSLSLGGQTGELFF.

The rearrangement joins TRBV9 to TRBJ2-3, with a tentative D call TRBD2 (7 bases). Germline V gene sequence: CDR1 SGDLS, CDR2 YYNGEE. Trimming removed 0 bases at V and 3 bases at J, with 11 bases between. The CDR3 loop spans 15 amino acids. The DNA of the CDR3 is TGTGCCAGCAGCGTAGACGGGGGGCGGACAGATACGCAGTATTTT. It specifies CASSVDGGRTDTQYF. The full variable domain, rest sourced from reference TRBV9 and TRBJ2-3, is DSGVTQTPKHLITATGQRVTLRCSPRSGDLSVYWYQQSLDQGLQFLIQYYNGEERAKGNILERFSAQQFPDLHSELNLSSLELGDSALYFCASSVDGGRTDTQYFGPGTRLTVL.

The V call is TRBV5-1, the J call TRBJ1-1; the D gene is possibly TRBD1 (5 bases). CDR1 and CDR2 from the germline V gene are SGHRS and YFSETQ. With 3 bases removed from V and 8 bases from J, the gap between germline ends came to 11 bases. The length of the CDR3 is 12 residues. The CDR3 loop is CASSYGQQEAFF. The CDR3 region has the DNA TGCGCCAGCAGCTATGGACAACAGGAAGCTTTCTTT.

The rearrangement links TRBV14 to TRBJ2-7; 7 bases match TRBD2. V lost 4 bases, J lost 9 bases, and 9 bases stayed unmatched. This CDR3 comprises 13 residues. The V gene's germline CDR1 is SGHDN and CDR2 FVKESK. The CDR3 is CASSPLHGRGQYF. CDR3 nucleotides: TGTGCCAGCAGCCCGCTTCATGGGAGGGGGCAGTACTTC.

The J gene is TRBJ2-5, the V gene TRBV6-5; 7 bases are a match to TRBD2. Per germline, CDR1 MNHEY and CDR2 SVGAGI. After removal of 0 bases from V and 1 base from J, the junction contained 5 bases not matched to a gene. The CDR3 totals 16 residues. The CDR3, as DNA: TGTGCCAGCAGTTACTCTGGACTAGTTTCCCAAGAGACCCAGTACTTC. Encoded protein: CASSYSGLVSQETQYF.

The V call is TRBV18, the J call TRBJ2-7, with TRBD1 matching 9 bases. Germline CDR1 and CDR2: KGHSH and LQKENI. CDR3 length equals 19 residues. V gave up 3 bases and J gave up 3 bases; unmatched junction bases: 18. DNA of the CDR3: TGTGCCAGCTCACCTAAGGTTACTGGTTTAGGGACAGGGAGCTACGAGCAGTACTTC. Translation gives CASSPKVTGLGTGSYEQYF. Based on the CDR3 plus reference TRBV18 and TRBJ2-7, the full variable domain is NAGVMQNPRHLVRRRGQEARLRCSPMKGHSHVYWYRQLPEEGLKFMVYLQKENIIDESGMPKERFSAEFPKEGPSILRIQQVVRGDSAAYFCASSPKVTGLGTGSYEQYFGPGTRLTVT.

The J gene is TRBJ2-5, the V gene TRBV5-1, with 9 bases lining up with TRBD1. Germline CDR1 reads SGHRS; CDR2 reads YFSETQ. Trimming at V came to 2 bases and at J to 5 bases, leaving 7 bases not matched to a gene. The CDR3 length is 15 residues. CDR3 sequence (DNA): TGCGCCAGCAGCTTCTCACAGGGGGCAGGGGAGACCCAGTACTTC. It specifies CASSFSQGAGETQYF.

The rearrangement uses TRBV6-5 and TRBJ2-7; 8 bases agree with TRBD2. Germline V gives CDR1 MNHEY, CDR2 SVGAGI. CDR3 size: 15 residues. V was pared by 7 bases and J by 5 bases, with 13 bases of the junction left unmatched. In DNA, the CDR3 is TGTGCCAGCACCCAAGGTGGCGGGGGGCCCCACGAGCAGTACTTC. Translation gives CASTQGGGGPHEQYF.

The chain has TRBV15 and TRBJ2-7; TRBD2 is a possible D gene (6 bases). The CDR3 contains 13 residues. V was pared by 2 bases and J by 6 bases, with 11 bases between. Germline V gene lookup returns CDR1 LNHNV and CDR2 YYDKDF (reference sequence). The CDR3 spells CATSRLAGGEQYF. The CDR3, as DNA: TGTGCCACCAGCAGACTGGCCGGGGGCGAGCAGTACTTC.

The chain uses TRBV19 and TRBJ2-7, with a weak D call TRBD1 (5 bases). The ends were cut back, 4 bases at V and 2 bases at J, with 15 bases in the middle. The length of the CDR3 is 15 residues. CDR1 is LNHDA and CDR2 is SQIVND in the germline V gene (reference sequence). CDR3 protein: CASSRIMDTTYEQYF. The CDR3 nucleotides are TGTGCCAGTAGTAGAATCATGGACACAACCTACGAGCAGTACTTC.

V is TRBV19 and J is TRBJ1-1, with D unclear. The V gene's germline CDR1 is LNHDA and CDR2 SQIVND (reference sequence). The CDR3 loop spans 13 amino acids. V lost 3 bases and J lost 0, with 5 bases in between. As DNA, the CDR3 is TGTGCCAGTAGTATGCGGGTGAACACTGAAGCTTTCTTT. Translation gives CASSMRVNTEAFF.